This paragraph reports one TCR beta chain. Original processing methods: It was from reference gene primer amplification that nucleated cell counts were estimated. The assay was immunoSEQ multiplex PCR, and TCRdb's table has in-frame clones only and misses some. That table supplies the V and J calls and clone size; D and trimming were determined from the DNA. The sample lists about 310,000 clones, about 90% occurring once. This sample is drawn from a study of blood T cell repertoires in COVID-19. Background on the study: Samples taken during acute and convalescent COVID-19 were collected in the United States, Italy and Spain. PBMCs, B-cell-depleted T cells, or T cells provided the cDNA or gDNA that made up the material.

CDR1 and CDR2 (germline): SGHRS, YFSETQ. After removal of 5 bases from V and 5 bases from J, the junction contained 6 bases not matched to a gene. The CDR3 has 15 amino acids. Source material: peripheral blood. This TCR came from a man younger than 35 with active or convalescent COVID-19. The chain carries TRBV5-1 and TRBJ2-2; 10 positions match TRBD2. The CDR3 region has the DNA TGCGCCAGCAGTTGGCTAGCGGGAGATACCGGGGAGCTGTTTTTT. Translation: CASSWLAGDTGELFF.